This is a list of T cell receptor beta chains from one sample in a study of cytomegalovirus exposure and HLA in healthy donors. Using immunoSEQ multiplex PCR, the repertoire was profiled, and TCRdb retains in-frame clones only, with some absent. Of 150,000 to 200,000 clones detected, 75% to 90% appear once; the ten largest clones hold about 2%. Material: PBMCs. Receptors originate from a human donor in good health. Both conserved end residues are part of each CDR3. The order of the fields is CDR3 protein, CDR3 DNA, V gene, J gene, D gene, clone size. A D gene is named only where the DNA matches it firmly. Part of the rows lack a size; the others show once, few, many or a class for expanded clones.

cdr3_aa: CASSYGGADYNEQFF
cdr3_nt: TGTGCCAGCAGTTACGGGGGGGCCGACTACAATGAGCAGTTCTTC
v_call: TRBV6-5
j_call: TRBJ2-1
d_call: .
clone_size: .

cdr3_aa: CASSVGLAGEGQFF
cdr3_nt: TGTGCCAGCAGCGTAGGCCTAGCGGGGGAGGGGCAGTTCTTC
v_call: TRBV9
j_call: TRBJ2-1
d_call: TRBD2
clone_size: few

cdr3_aa: CASSSPRQDNTEAFF
cdr3_nt: TGTGCCAGCAGTTCCCCTAGACAGGACAACACTGAAGCTTTCTTT
v_call: TRBV6-6
j_call: TRBJ1-1
d_call: .
clone_size: .

cdr3_aa: CASSLQGAPYEQYF
cdr3_nt: TGTGCCAGCAGCTTACAGGGGGCACCCTACGAGCAGTACTTC
v_call: TRBV7-2
j_call: TRBJ2-7
d_call: TRBD1
clone_size: .

cdr3_aa: CASSEGTSLIQGKETQYF
cdr3_nt: TGTGCCAGCAGCGAAGGGACTAGCTTGATTCAGGGTAAAGAGACCCAGTACTTC
v_call: TRBV4-2
j_call: TRBJ2-5
d_call: TRBD2
clone_size: .

cdr3_aa: CASSYTGTGFLKGSYNEQFF
cdr3_nt: TGTGCCAGCAGCTATACCGGGACAGGGTTTTTGAAGGGCTCCTACAATGAGCAGTTCTTC
v_call: TRBV7-3
j_call: TRBJ2-1
d_call: TRBD1
clone_size: .

cdr3_aa: CASRVTSGGQSEQFF
cdr3_nt: TGCGCCAGCAGGGTAACTAGCGGGGGGCAGAGTGAGCAGTTCTTC
v_call: TRBV10-2
j_call: TRBJ2-1
d_call: TRBD2
clone_size: once

cdr3_aa: CASSLGGDRADTQYF
cdr3_nt: TGCGCCAGCAGCTTGGGCGGAGACAGGGCAGATACGCAGTATTTT
v_call: TRBV5-1
j_call: TRBJ2-3
d_call: TRBD1
clone_size: .

cdr3_aa: CASSLSGETYEQYF
cdr3_nt: TGTGCCAGCAGCTTATCGGGGGAGACCTACGAGCAGTACTTC
v_call: TRBV7-9
j_call: TRBJ2-7
d_call: .
clone_size: .

cdr3_aa: CASSGGNTEAFF
cdr3_nt: TGTGCCAGCAGCGGAGGGAACACTGAAGCTTTCTTT
v_call: TRBV9
j_call: TRBJ1-1
d_call: .
clone_size: .

cdr3_aa: CASSPWGGRTEAFF
cdr3_nt: TGTGCCAGCAGCCCTTGGGGGGGAAGGACTGAAGCTTTCTTT
v_call: TRBV5-5
j_call: TRBJ1-1
d_call: .
clone_size: .

cdr3_aa: CASSQGQGWEQYF
cdr3_nt: TGCGCCAGCAGCCAGGGACAGGGGTGGGAGCAGTACTTC
v_call: TRBV4-3
j_call: TRBJ2-7
d_call: TRBD1
clone_size: few

cdr3_aa: CASSLGSATEAFF
cdr3_nt: TGCGCCAGCAGCTTGGGCAGCGCGACTGAAGCTTTCTTT
v_call: TRBV5-1
j_call: TRBJ1-1
d_call: .
clone_size: few

cdr3_aa: CASSPRGGGVNEQFF
cdr3_nt: TGTGCCAGCAGTCCCCGGGGAGGTGGGGTGAATGAGCAGTTCTTC
v_call: TRBV6-5
j_call: TRBJ2-1
d_call: .
clone_size: .

cdr3_aa: CASSITGTALHEQYF
cdr3_nt: TGTGCCAGCAGCATAACCGGGACTGCTCTACACGAGCAGTACTTC
v_call: TRBV9
j_call: TRBJ2-7
d_call: .
clone_size: .

cdr3_aa: CASRPSGGSYNEQFF
cdr3_nt: TGTGCCAGCAGACCGAGCGGGGGCTCCTACAATGAGCAGTTCTTC
v_call: TRBV5-4
j_call: TRBJ2-1
d_call: TRBD2
clone_size: .

cdr3_aa: CASSVGTGGAQYF
cdr3_nt: TGTGCCAGCAGCGTGGGAACGGGGGGTGCGCAGTATTTT
v_call: TRBV7-7
j_call: TRBJ2-3
d_call: TRBD2
clone_size: .

cdr3_aa: CSVERTGVGNTIYF
cdr3_nt: TGCAGCGTTGAAAGGACAGGGGTGGGAAACACCATATATTTT
v_call: TRBV29-1
j_call: TRBJ1-3
d_call: TRBD1
clone_size: .

cdr3_aa: CASSRTSGGADTQYF
cdr3_nt: TGCGCCAGCAGCCGGACTAGCGGGGGGGCAGATACGCAGTATTTT
v_call: TRBV4-3
j_call: TRBJ2-3
d_call: TRBD2
clone_size: .

cdr3_aa: CASSVTEYNEQFF
cdr3_nt: TGTGCCAGCAGCGTAACAGAATACAATGAGCAGTTCTTC
v_call: TRBV7-2
j_call: TRBJ2-1
d_call: .
clone_size: .

cdr3_aa: CASSQGAGVMIGELFF
cdr3_nt: TGCGCCAGCAGCCAAGGGGCGGGGGTAATGATCGGGGAGCTGTTTTTT
v_call: TRBV4-1
j_call: TRBJ2-2
d_call: TRBD2
clone_size: .

cdr3_aa: CASSLGSQETQYF
cdr3_nt: TGTGCCAGCAGCTTAGGCAGTCAAGAGACCCAGTACTTC
v_call: TRBV7-9
j_call: TRBJ2-5
d_call: .
clone_size: .

cdr3_aa: CASSPDGAVSPLHF
cdr3_nt: TGCGCCAGCAGCCCCGACGGTGCGGTTTCACCCCTCCACTTT
v_call: TRBV5-1
j_call: TRBJ1-6
d_call: .
clone_size: .

cdr3_aa: CASSVAPVASTDTQYF
cdr3_nt: TGTGCCAGCAGCGTAGCTCCTGTGGCCAGCACAGATACGCAGTATTTT
v_call: TRBV9
j_call: TRBJ2-3
d_call: .
clone_size: .

cdr3_aa: CATWRQGALGELFF
cdr3_nt: TGTGCCACCTGGCGGCAGGGGGCGTTGGGGGAGCTGTTTTTT
v_call: TRBV7-9
j_call: TRBJ2-2
d_call: TRBD1
clone_size: .

cdr3_aa: CASSYEGLASDTQYF
cdr3_nt: TGTGCCAGCAGTTACGAGGGACTAGCAAGTGATACGCAGTATTTT
v_call: TRBV6-5
j_call: TRBJ2-3
d_call: TRBD2
clone_size: .

cdr3_aa: CASSPRDRSYEQYF
cdr3_nt: TGTGCCAGCAGCCCTCGGGACAGGAGCTACGAGCAGTACTTC
v_call: TRBV11-3
j_call: TRBJ2-7
d_call: TRBD1
clone_size: .